Presented here are 11 T cell receptor beta chains from one specimen sequenced in a study of regulatory T cells in long-lasting Graves disease. Regarding time point: newly diagnosed GD, antithyroid drugs for less than 3 months. The TCR library was made from RNA that had been extracted from PBMCs in TRIzol. Library construction for TCR beta used iRepertoire HTBI primers and Arm-PCR of CDR3 regions. Via MiXCR, TCRdb re-called the multiplex PCR reads, giving one row per CDR3 protein. Of over 350,000 distinct CDR3 sequences listed, roughly 15% are singletons. The same sample was also used in a study of T cells in Graves' hyperthyroidism and ophthalmopathy.

Sample: peripheral blood mononuclear cells (PBMCs), taken at new diagnosis, from a patient treated with antithyroid drugs. These receptors came from a woman in her forties with Graves disease.

V gene TRBV7-6 combines with J gene TRBJ2-7, with D unclear. This CDR3 has 15 amino acids. Germline V gene lookup returns CDR1 SGHVS and CDR2 FNYEAQ. With 5 bases removed from V and 0 bases from J, the gap between germline ends came to 14 bases. The CDR3 DNA reads as TGTGCCAGCAGCACAGAGTATCACCCCTCCTACGAGCAGTACTTC. It encodes CASSTEYHPSYEQYF. Looking up the rest from reference TRBV7-6 and TRBJ2-7 gives the full variable domain: GAGVSQSPRYKVTKRGQDVALRCDPISGHVSLYWYRQALGQGPEFLTYFNYEAQQDKSGLPNDRFSAERPEGSISTLTIQRTEQRDSAMYRCASSTEYHPSYEQYFGPGTRLTVT.

V is TRBV11-2 and J is TRBJ1-2; D not certain. Germline CDR1 reads SGHAT; CDR2 reads FQNNGV. V lost 4 bases and J 2 bases, leaving 20 bases between the germline ends. The CDR3 has 17 amino acids. The CDR3 spells CASSSTLPTDKNYGYTF. As DNA, the CDR3 is TGTGCCAGCAGCTCAACCCTACCTACCGACAAGAACTATGGCTACACCTTC.

The rearrangement links TRBV3-1 to TRBJ2-7; D is ambiguous. Trimming took 0 bases from V and 0 from J, leaving 9 bases between them. Looked up from germline, CDR1 is LGHDT and CDR2 is YNNKEL (reference sequence). The CDR3 covers 15 residues. CDR3 DNA sequence: TGTGCCAGCAGCCAAGATCACGCCCGCTCCTACGAGCAGTACTTC. The encoded protein is CASSQDHARSYEQYF.

This clonotype was seen a handful of times. The chain links TRBV20-1 to TRBJ2-7; 8 bases agree with TRBD2. The CDR3 covers 13 residues. V trimming: 4 bases; J trimming: 0 bases; junction bases outside the gene matches: 2. CDR1 is DFQATT, CDR2 SNEGSKA, per germline (reference sequence). CDR3 sequence: CSAISGISYEQYF. CDR3 DNA sequence: TGCAGTGCTATTAGCGGGATCTCCTACGAGCAGTACTTC.

The chain couples TRBV20-1 to TRBJ2-2; D is uncertain. In germline, CDR1 is DFQATT, CDR2 SNEGSKA (reference sequence). The length of the CDR3 is 13 residues. V was cut by 2 bases and J by 4 bases, with 8 bases left in between. CDR3 sequence: CSARRQPTGELFF. The CDR3 region has the DNA TGCAGTGCTAGACGGCAACCCACCGGGGAGCTGTTTTTT.

J is TRBJ2-1 and V is TRBV5-1; 13 bases line up with TRBD2. The CDR3 has 15 residues. Germline-derived CDR1 and CDR2 are SGHRS and YFSETQ. Losses at the gene ends were 4 bases for V and 7 bases for J; bases not matched to a gene: 5. The CDR3 DNA follows: TGCGCCAGCAGCCTAGGGACTAGCGGGATGAATGAGCAGTTCTTC. It encodes CASSLGTSGMNEQFF.

This clonotype was seen repeatedly, ten times or more. The rearrangement uses TRBV28 and TRBJ2-5; the D gene could be TRBD1 or TRBD2 (5 bases each). This CDR3 spans 12 amino acids. V was trimmed by 3 bases and J by 4 bases, leaving 6 bases between them. The germline V gene encodes CDR1 MDHEN and CDR2 SYDVKM. The CDR3 DNA follows: TGTGCCAGCAGTTTTGGGGGAGAGACCCAGTACTTC. As protein: CASSFGGETQYF.

This clonotype was seen repeatedly, ten times or more. This chain uses TRBV28 with TRBJ2-7; 10 bases are a match to TRBD2. Germline V gene sequence: CDR1 MDHEN, CDR2 SYDVKM. CDR3 length: 14 residues. J gave up 4 bases and V 6 bases, and 6 bases lay outside the gene matches. The CDR3 DNA follows: TGTGCCAGCAGAGGGGTTAGCGGGAGGTACGAGCAGTACTTC. Amino acids: CASRGVSGRYEQYF.

The table lists this clonotype with many counts. The chain combines TRBV28 with TRBJ1-5, with 7 positions matching TRBD1. Trimming at V came to 5 bases and at J to 5 bases, leaving 12 bases not matched to a gene. The CDR3 length is 16 residues. Germline V lookup: CDR1 MDHEN, CDR2 SYDVKM. CDR3 protein: CASSLRDRGNHQPQHF. The CDR3 nucleotides are TGTGCCAGCAGTCTCCGGGACAGAGGAAATCATCAGCCCCAGCATTTT.

This clonotype was detected ten times or more. The chain recombines TRBV13 with TRBJ2-5, with D perhaps TRBD2 (5 bases). The CDR3 has 13 residues. V dropped 3 bases and J dropped 3 bases, with 8 bases sitting between them. Germline V gives CDR1 PRHDT, CDR2 FYEKMQ (reference sequence). Here the CDR3 reads CASSLRGKETQYF. The CDR3 DNA reads TGTGCCAGCAGCTTGAGAGGGAAAGAGACCCAGTACTTC.

This clonotype was detected a few times. The J gene is TRBJ1-5, the V gene TRBV27; D call uncertain. Germline values: CDR1 MNHEY, CDR2 SMNVEV (reference sequence). The CDR3 consists of 13 residues. V lost 2 bases to trimming and J lost 4 bases, with 6 bases between them. The CDR3 here is CASSLMGNQPQHF. In DNA form, the CDR3 reads TGTGCCAGCAGTTTAATGGGGAATCAGCCCCAGCATTTT.